Given below is one TCR beta chain in context. The antigen is unknown. This clone may be a read error of a much larger clone one base away. V lost 1 base and J 0 bases, leaving 2 bases between the germline ends. Germline-derived CDR1 and CDR2 are SGDLS and YYNGEE. The CDR3 is 13 amino acids. The entry originates in a study of identical twins. The study, taken as a whole, reports: Instead of following the same donors, the conclusions were based on cross-sectional statistical analysis. Sequences that were beta out-of-frame showed weaker excess twin sharing.

Template switching created a universal primer site, and the cDNA included unique molecular identifiers. TCRdb itself ran the 5' RACE reads through MiXCR, one entry per CDR3 protein. The sample yields 1.5 million or so distinct CDR3 sequences, less than 40% seen once. The chain is built from TRBV9 and TRBJ1-5; D unresolved. Sequencing was performed on cord blood. The clonotype comes from a newborn girl in good health. The CDR3 loop reads CASSVNSNQPQHF. CDR3 DNA sequence: TGTGCCAGCAGCGTAAATAGCAATCAGCCCCAGCATTTT.